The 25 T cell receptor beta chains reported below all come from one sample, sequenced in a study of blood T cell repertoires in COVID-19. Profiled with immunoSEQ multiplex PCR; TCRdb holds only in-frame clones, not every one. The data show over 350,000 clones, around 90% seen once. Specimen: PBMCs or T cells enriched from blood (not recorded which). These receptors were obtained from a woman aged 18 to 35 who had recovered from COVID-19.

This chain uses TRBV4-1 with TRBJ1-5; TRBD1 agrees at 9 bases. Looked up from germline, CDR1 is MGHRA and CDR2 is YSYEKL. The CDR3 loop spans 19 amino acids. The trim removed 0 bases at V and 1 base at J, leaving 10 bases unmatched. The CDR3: CASSQDLHLQGASNQPQHF. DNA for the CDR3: TGCGCCAGCAGCCAAGATCTCCACTTACAGGGGGCAAGCAATCAGCCCCAGCATTTT.

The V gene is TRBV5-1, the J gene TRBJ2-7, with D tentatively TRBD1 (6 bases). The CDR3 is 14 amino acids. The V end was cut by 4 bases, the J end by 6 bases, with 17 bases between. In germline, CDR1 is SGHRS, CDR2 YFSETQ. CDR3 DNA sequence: TGCGCCAGCAGCCCACAGGGATCCTACGCCGAGCAGTACTTC. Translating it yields CASSPQGSYAEQYF.

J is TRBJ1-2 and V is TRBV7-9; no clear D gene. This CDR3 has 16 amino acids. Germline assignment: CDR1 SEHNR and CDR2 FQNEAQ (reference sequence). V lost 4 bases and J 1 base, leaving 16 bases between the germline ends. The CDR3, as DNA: TGTGCCAGCAGCTCGCAGCAGGAAGACCTTAACTATGGCTACACCTTC. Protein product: CASSSQQEDLNYGYTF.

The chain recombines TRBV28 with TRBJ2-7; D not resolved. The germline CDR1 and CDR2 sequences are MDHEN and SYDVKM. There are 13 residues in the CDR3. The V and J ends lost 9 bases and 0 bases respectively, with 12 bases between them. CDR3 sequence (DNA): TGTGCCAGTCATAACAGTGGCTCCTACGAGCAGTACTTC. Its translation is CASHNSGSYEQYF.

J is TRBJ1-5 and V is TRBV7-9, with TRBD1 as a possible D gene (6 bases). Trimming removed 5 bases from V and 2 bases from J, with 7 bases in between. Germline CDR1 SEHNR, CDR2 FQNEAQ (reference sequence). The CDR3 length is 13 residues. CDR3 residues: CASSAGGNQPQHF. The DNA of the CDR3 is TGTGCCAGCAGCGCAGGGGGCAATCAGCCCCAGCATTTT.

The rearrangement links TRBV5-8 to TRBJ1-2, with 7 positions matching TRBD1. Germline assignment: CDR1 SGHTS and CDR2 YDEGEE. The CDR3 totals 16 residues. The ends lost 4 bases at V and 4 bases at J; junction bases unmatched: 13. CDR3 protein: CASSPGDSLLFYGYTF. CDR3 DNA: TGTGCCAGCAGCCCCGGGGACAGCCTCCTCTTCTATGGCTACACCTTC.

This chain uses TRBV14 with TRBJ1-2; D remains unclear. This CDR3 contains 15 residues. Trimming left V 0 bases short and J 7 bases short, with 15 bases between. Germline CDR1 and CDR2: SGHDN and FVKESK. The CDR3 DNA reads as TGTGCCAGCAGCCAAGATGGTTCGGCTCCGGGTGGCTACACCTTC. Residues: CASSQDGSAPGGYTF.

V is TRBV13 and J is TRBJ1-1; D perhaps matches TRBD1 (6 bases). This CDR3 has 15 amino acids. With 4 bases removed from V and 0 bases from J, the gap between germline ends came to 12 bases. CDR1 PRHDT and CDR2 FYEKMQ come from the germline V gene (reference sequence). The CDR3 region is CASSSRTEMNTEAFF. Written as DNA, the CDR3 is TGTGCCAGCAGCTCTCGGACAGAAATGAACACTGAAGCTTTCTTT.

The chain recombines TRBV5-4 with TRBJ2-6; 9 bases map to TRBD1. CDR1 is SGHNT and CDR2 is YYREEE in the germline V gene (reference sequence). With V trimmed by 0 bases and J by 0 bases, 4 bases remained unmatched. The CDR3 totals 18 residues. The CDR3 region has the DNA TGTGCCAGCAGCTTGGAGGACAGGGGAGTCTCTGGGGCCAACGTCCTGACTTTC. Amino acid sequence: CASSLEDRGVSGANVLTF.

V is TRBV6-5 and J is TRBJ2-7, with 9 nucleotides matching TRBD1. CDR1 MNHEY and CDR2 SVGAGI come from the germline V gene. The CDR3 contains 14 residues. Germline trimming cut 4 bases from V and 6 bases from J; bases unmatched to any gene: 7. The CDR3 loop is CASSWRTGEIEQYF. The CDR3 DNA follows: TGTGCCAGCAGTTGGAGGACAGGGGAAATCGAGCAGTACTTC.

CDR3 coding DNA: TGTGCCAGTAGTGACAGGGGAGCGGATACGCAGTATTTT. Translation gives CASSDRGADTQYF. The chain has TRBV19 and TRBJ2-3, with 8 bases matching TRBD1. Germline loops: CDR1 LNHDA, CDR2 SQIVND (reference sequence). V lost 5 bases to trimming and J lost 6 bases; unmatched junction nucleotides: 4. This CDR3 has 13 residues.

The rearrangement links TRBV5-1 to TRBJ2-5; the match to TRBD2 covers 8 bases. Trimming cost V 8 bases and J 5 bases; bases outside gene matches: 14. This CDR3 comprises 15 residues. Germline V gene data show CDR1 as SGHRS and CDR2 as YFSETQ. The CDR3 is CASTIYGGGRETQYF. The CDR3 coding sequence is TGCGCCAGTACGATATACGGGGGGGGCCGGGAGACCCAGTACTTC.

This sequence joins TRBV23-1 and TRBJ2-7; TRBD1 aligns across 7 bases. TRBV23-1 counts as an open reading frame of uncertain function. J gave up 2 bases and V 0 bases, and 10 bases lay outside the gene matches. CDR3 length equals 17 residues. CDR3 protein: CASSQSPSGTVTYEQYF. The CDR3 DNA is TGCGCCAGCAGTCAATCGCCCTCCGGGACAGTAACCTACGAGCAGTACTTC.

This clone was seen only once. This CDR3 reads CASYRQAGGSPNEQFF. The CDR3 nucleotides read TGTGCCAGCTATAGACAAGCGGGGGGATCCCCCAATGAGCAGTTCTTC. The gene calls are TRBV2 and TRBJ2-1; 9 bases fit TRBD2. CDR3 length: 16 amino acids. In germline, CDR1 is SNHLY, CDR2 FYNNEI. Trimming at V came to 8 bases and at J to 6 bases, leaving 14 bases not matched to a gene.

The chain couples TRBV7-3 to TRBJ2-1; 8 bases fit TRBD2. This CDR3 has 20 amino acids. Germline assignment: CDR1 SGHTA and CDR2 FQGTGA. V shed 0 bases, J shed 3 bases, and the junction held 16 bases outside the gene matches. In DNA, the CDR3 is TGTGCCAGCAGCTTAACGGTCGGGGGGGCCTTAAGCTTCGACTACAATGAGCAGTTCTTC. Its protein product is CASSLTVGGALSFDYNEQFF.

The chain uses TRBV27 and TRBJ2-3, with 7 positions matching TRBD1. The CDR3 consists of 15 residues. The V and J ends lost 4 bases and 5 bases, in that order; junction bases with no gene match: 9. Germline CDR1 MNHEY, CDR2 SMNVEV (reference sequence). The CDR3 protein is CASSSPPTGLDTQYF. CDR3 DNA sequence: TGTGCCAGCAGTTCCCCTCCGACAGGGTTAGATACGCAGTATTTT.

CDR3 nucleotides: TGTGCCAGCAGAATGACGGGGGGGGCTCCCACAGATACGCAGTATTTT. Protein product: CASRMTGGAPTDTQYF. The gene calls are TRBV28 and TRBJ2-3, with 8 bases matching TRBD2. This CDR3 is 16 amino acids long. Germline V gene data show CDR1 as MDHEN and CDR2 as SYDVKM. V was pared by 6 bases and J by 2 bases, with 10 bases of the junction left unmatched.

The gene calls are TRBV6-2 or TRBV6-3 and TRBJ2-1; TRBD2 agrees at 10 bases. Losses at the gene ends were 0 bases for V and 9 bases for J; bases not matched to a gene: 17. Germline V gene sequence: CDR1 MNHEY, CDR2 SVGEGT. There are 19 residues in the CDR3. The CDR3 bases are TGTGCCAGCAGTTACTCGACTACCCTCCAGCGGGGGGGCCAGAGTGAGCAGTTCTTC. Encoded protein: CASSYSTTLQRGGQSEQFF.

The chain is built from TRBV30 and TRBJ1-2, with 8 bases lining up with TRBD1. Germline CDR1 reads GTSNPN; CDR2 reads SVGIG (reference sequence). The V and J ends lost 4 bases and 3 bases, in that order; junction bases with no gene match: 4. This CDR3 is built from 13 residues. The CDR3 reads CAWMDRAYYGYTF. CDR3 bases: TGTGCCTGGATGGACAGGGCCTACTATGGCTACACCTTC.

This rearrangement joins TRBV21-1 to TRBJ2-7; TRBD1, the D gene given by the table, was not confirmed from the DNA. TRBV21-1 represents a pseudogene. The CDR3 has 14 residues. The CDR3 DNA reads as TGTGCCAGCAGCAAAGAGAAAAAGGGGAACGAGCAGTACTTC. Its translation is CASSKEKKGNEQYF.

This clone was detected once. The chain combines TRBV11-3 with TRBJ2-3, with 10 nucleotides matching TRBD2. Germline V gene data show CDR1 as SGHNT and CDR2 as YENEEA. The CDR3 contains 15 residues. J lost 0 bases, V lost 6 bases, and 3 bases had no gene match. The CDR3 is CASSLAGASTDTQYF. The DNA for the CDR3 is TGTGCCAGCAGTCTAGCGGGGGCCAGCACAGATACGCAGTATTTT.

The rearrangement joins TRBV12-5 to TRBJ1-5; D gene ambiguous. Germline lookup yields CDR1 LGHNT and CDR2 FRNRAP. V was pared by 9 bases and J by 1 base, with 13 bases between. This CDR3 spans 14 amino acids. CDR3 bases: TGTGCTAGCTCCCTCGGAGCGAGCAATCAGCCCCAGCATTTT. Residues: CASSLGASNQPQHF.

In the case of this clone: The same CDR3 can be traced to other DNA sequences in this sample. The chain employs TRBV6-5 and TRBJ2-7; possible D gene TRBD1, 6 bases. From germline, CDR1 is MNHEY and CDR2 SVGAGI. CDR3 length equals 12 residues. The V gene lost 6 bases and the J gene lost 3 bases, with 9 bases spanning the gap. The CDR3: CASSSDSYEQYF. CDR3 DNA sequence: TGTGCCAGCAGCTCGGACAGCTACGAGCAGTACTTC.

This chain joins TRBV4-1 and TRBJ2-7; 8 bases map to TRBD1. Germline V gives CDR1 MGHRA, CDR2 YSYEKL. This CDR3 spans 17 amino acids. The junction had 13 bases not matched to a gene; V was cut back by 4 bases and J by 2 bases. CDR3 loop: CASSRSMSGQVPYEQYF. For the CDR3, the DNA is TGCGCCAGCAGCCGCAGCATGTCGGGACAGGTCCCCTACGAGCAGTACTTC.

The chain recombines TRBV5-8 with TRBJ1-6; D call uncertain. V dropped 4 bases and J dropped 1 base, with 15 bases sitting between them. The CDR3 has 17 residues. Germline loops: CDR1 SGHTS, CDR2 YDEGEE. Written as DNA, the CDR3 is TGTGCCAGCAGCCCCAGCGGTAGGGTTTCCTATAATTCACCCCTCCACTTT. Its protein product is CASSPSGRVSYNSPLHF. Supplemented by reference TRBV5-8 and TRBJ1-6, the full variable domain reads EAGVTQSPTHLIKTRGQQATLRCSPISGHTSVYWYQQALGLGLQFLLWYDEGEERNRGNFPPRFSGRQFPNYSSELNVNALELEDSALYLCASSPSGRVSYNSPLHFGNGTRLTVT.